This TCR beta chain was sequenced during a study of regulatory T cells in long-lasting Graves disease. Turning to the study itself: Patients with persistent Graves' disease had over 5 years of antithyroid drugs and persistent TSH receptor antibodies. Study-level results: TRBV28 was favored in persistent disease, as were TRBJ1-2 and TRBJ2-5.

Arm-PCR with iRepertoire HTBI primers amplified the CDR3 regions for these TCR beta libraries. Study processing details: Throughout the samples, researchers identified about 62 TRBV and 13 to 15 TRBJ segments. TCRdb called the multiplex PCR reads again in MiXCR, with one record for every CDR3 protein. It is TCRdb's table, rather than the study itself, that gives the V and J calls and clone size. There are about 460,000 distinct CDR3 sequences in the sample; about 22% occur only once, and approximately 14% lies in the top ten. Indicated time point: persistent/refractory GD, antithyroid drugs over 5 years with positive TRAb. PBMC-extracted RNA yielded the TCR library. V shed 3 bases and J 3 bases; nucleotides not matched to a gene: 5. This CDR3 is 14 amino acids long. Germline V gene data show CDR1 as LNHDA and CDR2 as SQIVND (reference sequence). This clonotype has just a few counts. What it recognizes is unknown. No conserved phenylalanine or tryptophan is present at the end of the CDR3, so a read error is the likely explanation.

The sequence derives from a female donor with Graves disease. The chain joins TRBV19 to TRBJ2-7; TRBD2 matches 7 bases. The sample consisted of peripheral blood mononuclear cells (PBMCs), taken when the disease was refractory, from a patient treated with antithyroid drugs. CDR3 sequence reads: CASSIAGELYEQYL. The CDR3 DNA is TGTGCCAGTAGTATTGCGGGAGAACTCTACGAGCAGTACCTC.